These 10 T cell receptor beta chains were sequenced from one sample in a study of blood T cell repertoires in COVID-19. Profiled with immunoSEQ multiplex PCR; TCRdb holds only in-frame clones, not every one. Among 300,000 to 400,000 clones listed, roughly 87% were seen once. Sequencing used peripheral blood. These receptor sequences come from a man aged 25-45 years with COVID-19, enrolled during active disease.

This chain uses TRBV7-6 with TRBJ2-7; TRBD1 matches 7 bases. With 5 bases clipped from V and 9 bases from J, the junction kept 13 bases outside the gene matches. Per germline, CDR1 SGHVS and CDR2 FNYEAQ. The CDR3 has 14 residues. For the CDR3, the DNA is TGTGCCAGCAGCCCGGACAGCCCCCAGGGGGTGCAGTACTTC. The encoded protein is CASSPDSPQGVQYF.

CDR3 region: CASSESAGAVYGYTF. The CDR3 DNA follows: TGTGCCAGCAGTGAGTCAGCTGGGGCAGTCTATGGCTACACCTTC. The chain joins TRBV6-1 to TRBJ1-2; D may be TRBD1 (5 bases). The V end was cut by 3 bases, the J end by 4 bases, with 15 bases between. The CDR3 is 15 residues long. CDR1 is MNHNS and CDR2 is SASEGT in the germline V gene.

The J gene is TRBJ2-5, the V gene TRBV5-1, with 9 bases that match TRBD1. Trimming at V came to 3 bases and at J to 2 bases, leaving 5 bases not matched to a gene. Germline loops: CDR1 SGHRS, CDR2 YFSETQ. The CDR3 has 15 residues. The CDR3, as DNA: TGCGCCAGCAGCTCGGGACAGGGACCTCAAGAGACCCAGTACTTC. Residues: CASSSGQGPQETQYF.

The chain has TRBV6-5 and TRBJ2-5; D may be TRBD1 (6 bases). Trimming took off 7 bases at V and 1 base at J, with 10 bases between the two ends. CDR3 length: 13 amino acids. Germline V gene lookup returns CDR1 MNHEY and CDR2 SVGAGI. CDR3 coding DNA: TGTGCCAGCACCCCCAGGGGCCAAGAGACCCAGTACTTC. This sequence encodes CASTPRGQETQYF.

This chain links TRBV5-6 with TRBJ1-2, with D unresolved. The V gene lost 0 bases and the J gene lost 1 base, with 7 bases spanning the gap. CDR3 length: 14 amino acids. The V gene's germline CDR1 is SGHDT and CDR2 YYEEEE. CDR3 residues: CASSLVGVNYGYTF. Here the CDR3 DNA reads TGTGCCAGCAGCTTGGTCGGAGTTAACTATGGCTACACCTTC. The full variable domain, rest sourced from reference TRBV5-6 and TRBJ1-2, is DAGVTQSPTHLIKTRGQQVTLRCSPKSGHDTVSWYQQALGQGPQFIFQYYEEEERQRGNFPDRFSGHQFPNYSSELNVNALLLGDSALYLCASSLVGVNYGYTFGSGTRLTVV.

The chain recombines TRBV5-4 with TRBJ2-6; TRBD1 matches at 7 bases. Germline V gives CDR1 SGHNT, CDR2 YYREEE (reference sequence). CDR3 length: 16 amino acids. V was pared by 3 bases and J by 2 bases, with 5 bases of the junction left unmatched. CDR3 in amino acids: CASSYGTGAGANVLTF. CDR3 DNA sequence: TGTGCCAGCAGCTACGGAACAGGGGCTGGGGCCAACGTCCTGACTTTC.

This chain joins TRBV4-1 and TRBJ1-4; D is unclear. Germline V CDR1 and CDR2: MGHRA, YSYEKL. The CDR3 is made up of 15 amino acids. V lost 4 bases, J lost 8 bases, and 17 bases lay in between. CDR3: CASSLRTGRVEKLFF. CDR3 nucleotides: TGCGCCAGCAGCCTTAGGACTGGTCGAGTCGAAAAACTGTTTTTT.

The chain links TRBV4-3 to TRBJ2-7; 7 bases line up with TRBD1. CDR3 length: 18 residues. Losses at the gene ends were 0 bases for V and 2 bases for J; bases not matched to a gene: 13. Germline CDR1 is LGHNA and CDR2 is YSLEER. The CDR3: CASSQDDSGTGVPYEQYF. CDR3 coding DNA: TGCGCCAGCAGCCAAGACGATTCCGGAACAGGGGTCCCCTACGAGCAGTACTTC.

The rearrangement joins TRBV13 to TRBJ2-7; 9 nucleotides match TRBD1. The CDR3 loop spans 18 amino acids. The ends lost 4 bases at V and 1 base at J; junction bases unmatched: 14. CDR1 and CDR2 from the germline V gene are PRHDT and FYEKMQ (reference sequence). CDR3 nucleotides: TGTGCCAGCAGCTCTTCCCCCGGGACAGGGTTAAGGTCCTACGAGCAGTACTTC. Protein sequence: CASSSSPGTGLRSYEQYF. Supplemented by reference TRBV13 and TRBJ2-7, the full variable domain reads AAGVIQSPRHLIKEKRETATLKCYPIPRHDTVYWYQQGPGQDPQFLISFYEKMQSDKGSIPDRFSAQQFSDYHSELNMSSLELGDSALYFCASSSSPGTGLRSYEQYFGPGTRLTVT.

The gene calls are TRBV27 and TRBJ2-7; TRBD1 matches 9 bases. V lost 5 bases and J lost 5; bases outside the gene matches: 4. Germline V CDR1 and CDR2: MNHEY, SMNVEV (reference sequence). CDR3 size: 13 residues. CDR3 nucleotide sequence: TGTGCCAGCAGTACCTGGACAGGGGACGAGCAGTACTTC. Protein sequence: CASSTWTGDEQYF.